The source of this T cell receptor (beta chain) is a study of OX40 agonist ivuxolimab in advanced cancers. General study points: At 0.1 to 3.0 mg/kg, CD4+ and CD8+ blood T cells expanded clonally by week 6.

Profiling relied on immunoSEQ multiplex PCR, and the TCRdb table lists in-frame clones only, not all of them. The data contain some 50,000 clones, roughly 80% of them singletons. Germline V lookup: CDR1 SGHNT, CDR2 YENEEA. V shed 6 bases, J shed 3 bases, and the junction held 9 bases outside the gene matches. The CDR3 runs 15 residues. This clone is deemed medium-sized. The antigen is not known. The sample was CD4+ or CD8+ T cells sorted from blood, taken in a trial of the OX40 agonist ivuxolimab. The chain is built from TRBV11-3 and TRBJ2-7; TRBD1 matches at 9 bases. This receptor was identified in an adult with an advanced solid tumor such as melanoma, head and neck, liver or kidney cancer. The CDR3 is CASSRSQGALYEQYF. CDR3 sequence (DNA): TGTGCCAGCAGTCGATCACAGGGGGCCCTCTACGAGCAGTACTTC.